This TCR beta chain was sequenced in a study of technical replicates of blood from a few donors. Trimming pared 3 bases from V and 3 bases from J, leaving 10 bases between. Germline CDR1 and CDR2: MDHEN and SYDVKM. The CDR3 runs to 14 residues. TCRdb's copy holds only in-frame clones and misses some; the assay was immunoSEQ multiplex PCR. The sample records 65,000 to 80,000 clones, roughly 97% being singletons. Input material: T cells isolated from PBMCs. The TCR sequence derives from a human donor in good health. The chain is built from TRBV28 and TRBJ2-3; D might be TRBD1 (5 bases). As DNA, the CDR3 is TGTGCCAGCAGTTTTCAGGGTTGGACAGATACGCAGTATTTT. This gives the protein CASSFQGWTDTQYF.